Presented here are 24 T cell receptor beta chains from one specimen sequenced in a study of blood T cell repertoires in COVID-19. TCRdb keeps only in-frame clones here, not all; method: immunoSEQ multiplex PCR. The sample lists about 380,000 clones, roughly 90% occurring once. The sample consisted of peripheral blood. The receptors shown here come from a man aged 35 to 55 with acute or convalescent COVID-19.

The rearrangement uses TRBV2 and TRBJ2-5; 9 positions agree with TRBD2. CDR1 is SNHLY, CDR2 FYNNEI, per germline. Trimming took 8 bases from V and 7 from J; bases not matched to a gene: 11. There are 14 residues in the CDR3. CDR3 nucleotides: TGTGCCAGCCGTTATTTAGCGGGAGAGGGGACCCAGTACTTC. Its translation: CASRYLAGEGTQYF.

The V gene is TRBV5-6, the J gene TRBJ2-2, with TRBD1 matching over 8 bases. Germline V lookup: CDR1 SGHDT, CDR2 YYEEEE. The CDR3 is 17 amino acids. After removal of 4 bases from V and 6 bases from J, the junction contained 14 bases not matched to a gene. CDR3 DNA sequence: TGTGCCAGCAGCCCAAACCAGGGACAGGTGAAGCCCGGGGAGCTGTTTTTT. Amino acids: CASSPNQGQVKPGELFF.

The gene calls are TRBV11-2 and TRBJ2-2, with D maybe TRBD1 (6 bases). The CDR3 length is 14 residues. The V end was cut by 4 bases, the J end by 9 bases, with 15 bases between. CDR1 is SGHAT, CDR2 FQNNGV, per germline. This chain's CDR3 is CASSSQGVFRELFF. The CDR3 bases are TGTGCCAGCAGCTCACAGGGAGTTTTCCGGGAGCTGTTTTTT.

The chain carries TRBV7-6 and TRBJ2-7, with 7 bases lining up with TRBD2. CDR3 length: 16 amino acids. Trimming cost V 1 base and J 0 bases; bases outside gene matches: 6. Germline V gene sequence: CDR1 SGHVS, CDR2 FNYEAQ. The CDR3 bases are TGTGCCAGCAGCTTAGGGCTAGCGGCCGCCTCCTACGAGCAGTACTTC. Amino acid sequence: CASSLGLAAASYEQYF. The full variable domain, rest sourced from reference TRBV7-6 and TRBJ2-7, is GAGVSQSPRYKVTKRGQDVALRCDPISGHVSLYWYRQALGQGPEFLTYFNYEAQQDKSGLPNDRFSAERPEGSISTLTIQRTEQRDSAMYRCASSLGLAAASYEQYFGPGTRLTVT.

The chain carries TRBV30 and TRBJ1-2, with D possibly being TRBD1 (6 bases). Germline V CDR1 and CDR2: GTSNPN, SVGIG (reference sequence). Trimming took 4 bases from V and 5 from J, leaving 14 bases between them. The CDR3 sequence is 13 residues long. The CDR3 region is CAWTSLGAYGYTF. CDR3 coding DNA: TGTGCCTGGACTTCGTTGGGGGCGTATGGCTACACCTTC.

V gene TRBV19 combines with J gene TRBJ2-7; 7 bases match TRBD1. The CDR3 has 15 amino acids. With 6 bases clipped from V and 3 bases from J, the junction kept 11 bases outside the gene matches. In germline, CDR1 is LNHDA, CDR2 SQIVND (reference sequence). The CDR3 loop is CASRGFTGQIYEQYF. The CDR3, as DNA: TGTGCCAGTAGGGGATTTACGGGACAGATCTACGAGCAGTACTTC. Filled out from reference TRBV19 and TRBJ2-7, the complete variable domain reads DGGITQSPKYLFRKEGQNVTLSCEQNLNHDAMYWYRQDPGQGLRLIYYSQIVNDFQKGDIAEGYSVSREKKESFPLTVTSAQKNPTAFYLCASRGFTGQIYEQYFGPGTRLTVT.

This chain links TRBV9 with TRBJ1-3; a possible D gene is TRBD1 (5 bases). This CDR3 has 11 residues. CDR1 is SGDLS and CDR2 is YYNGEE in the germline V gene. With 3 bases removed from V and 14 bases from J, the gap between germline ends came to 12 bases. The CDR3 region has the DNA TGTGCCAGCAGCGGACAGAGGAGGGTATATTTT. Amino acids: CASSGQRRVYF.

The chain combines TRBV11-3 with TRBJ2-3; D is undetermined. Trimming took off 1 base at V and 6 bases at J, with 8 bases between the two ends. CDR1 and CDR2 (germline): SGHNT, YENEEA. The CDR3 is 13 residues long. The CDR3 loop is CASSLGPSDTQYF. DNA for the CDR3: TGTGCCAGCAGCTTAGGGCCCTCTGATACGCAGTATTTT.

The chain employs TRBV16 and TRBJ1-6; the match to TRBD1 covers 7 bases. V dropped 4 bases and J dropped 7; count of bases not matched to a gene: 7. Germline V gene data show CDR1 as KGHSY and CDR2 as FQNENV. The CDR3 has 15 residues. The CDR3 spells CASSLGQEGNSPLHF. CDR3 nucleotide sequence: TGTGCCAGCAGCCTCGGACAGGAGGGAAATTCACCCCTCCACTTT.

The V gene is TRBV4-2, the J gene TRBJ1-1; D might be TRBD1 (5 bases). This CDR3 is built from 18 residues. The V end lost 4 bases, the J end lost 5 bases, and 26 bases lay between the germline ends. Germline V gives CDR1 LGHNA, CDR2 YNFKEQ. CDR3 nucleotide sequence: TGTGCCAGCAGCCCTCCCGGCGGACATTTGACGATCAATACTGAAGCTTTCTTT. This encodes CASSPPGGHLTINTEAFF.

The chain couples TRBV4-1 to TRBJ2-3, with 12 bases lining up with TRBD2. The CDR3 contains 16 residues. Unmatched junction bases numbered 4, after V lost 5 bases and J lost 1 base. Germline CDR1 MGHRA, CDR2 YSYEKL. In DNA form, the CDR3 reads TGCGCCAGCAGCTCAGGGACTAGCGGGCGCACAGATACGCAGTATTTT. It codes for CASSSGTSGRTDTQYF.

The genes are TRBV19 and TRBJ1-4, with 10 bases lining up with TRBD1. The length of the CDR3 is 13 residues. Germline V lookup: CDR1 LNHDA, CDR2 SQIVND (reference sequence). The junction had 3 bases not matched to a gene; V was cut back by 7 bases and J by 7 bases. Written as DNA, the CDR3 is TGTGCCAGTACCGACAGGGGGCTTGAAAAACTGTTTTTT. Amino acids: CASTDRGLEKLFF. The full variable domain, completed using reference TRBV19 and TRBJ1-4, is DGGITQSPKYLFRKEGQNVTLSCEQNLNHDAMYWYRQDPGQGLRLIYYSQIVNDFQKGDIAEGYSVSREKKESFPLTVTSAQKNPTAFYLCASTDRGLEKLFFGSGTQLSVL.

The rearrangement uses TRBV28 and TRBJ1-5; 7 bases match TRBD1. CDR1 MDHEN and CDR2 SYDVKM come from the germline V gene. The V gene end was trimmed by 6 bases and the J gene end by 9 bases; junction bases not matched to a gene: 11. The CDR3 is made up of 14 amino acids. This chain's CDR3 is CASRETGTRRPQHF. CDR3 DNA sequence: TGTGCCAGCAGGGAGACAGGGACGAGGCGGCCCCAGCATTTT.

This chain joins TRBV27 and TRBJ1-2; TRBD1 might be the D (5 bases). This CDR3 has 14 amino acids. The germline CDR1 and CDR2 sequences are MNHEY and SMNVEV (reference sequence). V gave up 3 bases and J gave up 7 bases, with 15 bases separating them. The CDR3 region has the DNA TGTGCCAGCAGTTTGGGGGGAAATGCTGGTGGCTACACCTTC. This gives the protein CASSLGGNAGGYTF.

The sample holds one count of this clone. V is TRBV14 and J is TRBJ2-7, with 11 positions matching TRBD1. V shed 5 bases and J 6 bases; nucleotides not matched to a gene: 6. This CDR3 contains 14 residues. Germline-derived CDR1 and CDR2 are SGHDN and FVKESK. CDR3 nucleotides: TGTGCCAGCAGCGTGTCCGGGACAGGGGGCGAGCAGTACTTC. The encoded protein is CASSVSGTGGEQYF.

The chain combines TRBV28 with TRBJ2-1; 11 nucleotides agree with TRBD2. Trimming removed 6 bases from V and 9 bases from J; junction bases left unmatched: 13. Germline CDR1 and CDR2: MDHEN and SYDVKM. CDR3 length: 16 residues. CDR3 loop: CASSPPVSGGAGEQFF. The CDR3 coding sequence is TGTGCCAGCAGCCCCCCTGTTAGCGGGGGGGCCGGTGAGCAGTTCTTC.

The chain uses TRBV7-9 and TRBJ1-1, with 8 bases lining up with TRBD1. Germline lookup yields CDR1 SEHNR and CDR2 FQNEAQ (reference sequence). Losses at the gene ends were 4 bases for V and 6 bases for J; bases not matched to a gene: 19. There are 18 residues in the CDR3. The DNA for the CDR3 is TGTGCCAGCAGCTCCAGCCGGACAGGGCTGGGGAGTAGCGCTGAAGCTTTCTTT. It encodes CASSSSRTGLGSSAEAFF.

The V gene is TRBV18, the J gene TRBJ2-1; D possibly corresponds to TRBD1 (5 bases). Trimming removed 8 bases from V and 10 bases from J, with 18 bases in between. The CDR3 is made up of 13 amino acids. Germline V gives CDR1 KGHSH, CDR2 LQKENI. The CDR3 DNA reads as TGTGCCAGCACGAACGACCAGGACACGGAGCAGTTCTTC. Protein sequence: CASTNDQDTEQFF.

CDR3 nucleotides: TGTGCCAGCACCCTATACGGACAGGCGTGGACTGAAGCTTTCTTT. The encoded protein is CASTLYGQAWTEAFF. J is TRBJ1-1 and V is TRBV7-8; 7 bases fit TRBD1. Germline CDR1 SGHVS, CDR2 FQNEAQ. The CDR3 sequence is 15 residues long. Trimming removed 7 bases from V and 5 bases from J; junction bases left unmatched: 13.

This clone was counted only a few times. This chain connects TRBV7-9 to TRBJ1-2; D is perhaps TRBD1 (6 bases). CDR1 is SEHNR and CDR2 is FQNEAQ in the germline V gene (reference sequence). The CDR3 is 13 residues long. The V end was cut by 5 bases, the J end by 3 bases, with 10 bases between. CDR3 sequence (DNA): TGTGCCAGCAGCGCGGACAGTGACTATGGCTACACCTTC. The encoded protein is CASSADSDYGYTF.

The J gene is TRBJ2-2, the V gene TRBV5-1; D might be TRBD2 (6 bases). Germline CDR1 and CDR2: SGHRS and YFSETQ. Trimming stripped 8 bases from V and 5 bases from J, with 7 bases between. The CDR3 sequence is 11 residues long. The CDR3 region has the DNA TGCGCCAGTCGGGGGACCGGGGAGCTGTTTTTT. Residues: CASRGTGELFF. The variable domain in full, with the rest retrieved from reference TRBV5-1 and TRBJ2-2, is KAGVTQTPRYLIKTRGQQVTLSCSPISGHRSVSWYQQTPGQGLQFLFEYFSETQRNKGNFPGRFSGRQFSNSRSEMNVSTLELGDSALYLCASRGTGELFFGEGSRLTVL.

The chain links TRBV4-2 to TRBJ1-1; no clear D. There are 16 residues in the CDR3. The V gene's germline CDR1 is LGHNA and CDR2 YNFKEQ. The V gene lost 2 bases and the J gene lost 5 bases, with 18 bases spanning the gap. CDR3 residues: CASSQLWGGGGTEAFF. CDR3 coding DNA: TGTGCCAGCAGCCAACTTTGGGGAGGCGGCGGGACTGAAGCTTTCTTT.

This clone was detected once. The chain employs TRBV5-6 and TRBJ1-6; 9 bases match TRBD1. The CDR3 has 15 residues. V trimming: 0 bases; J trimming: 8 bases; junction bases outside the gene matches: 3. Germline V CDR1 and CDR2: SGHDT, YYEEEE. For the CDR3, the DNA is TGTGCCAGCAGCTTGGGGACAGGGGAGGATTCACCCCTCCACTTT. Protein: CASSLGTGEDSPLHF.

The chain links TRBV28 to TRBJ2-7; D possibly corresponds to TRBD2 (5 bases). This CDR3 spans 12 amino acids. The germline gives CDR1 MDHEN, CDR2 SYDVKM. V was clipped by 8 bases and J by 2 bases, with 10 bases between them. The chain's CDR3 is CASRAAPYEQYF. The CDR3, as DNA: TGTGCCAGCCGAGCGGCACCCTACGAGCAGTACTTC.